This is a list of T cell receptor beta chains from one sample in a study of CD8+CD57+ T cells in acquired aplastic anemia. MiXCR was run by TCRdb on the reads, yielding one entry per CDR3 protein. The data contain 200,000 to 300,000 distinct CDR3 sequences, around 45% of them singletons. The sequenced sample was sorted CD4+, CD8+, or CD8+CD57+ T cells (not recorded which) from PBMCs. The source is a human donor with aplastic anemia. Each CDR3 is given with its conserved first and last residue.

v_gene: TRBV7-9
CDR3aa: CASSSPRDRVVVFGNTIYF

v_gene: TRBV5-4
CDR3aa: CASSFVGQYF

v_gene: TRBV15
CDR3aa: CAVHYEQYF

v_gene: TRBV5-6
CDR3aa: CASSSVPGGEAFF

v_gene: TRBV10-2
CDR3aa: CASSEGLAGYSEQFF

v_gene: TRBV10-3
CDR3aa: CAIKEVARLDTQYF

v_gene: TRBV20-1
CDR3aa: CSAQRSAASYEQYF

v_gene: TRBV5-4
CDR3aa: CASSSAGPTVGYTF

v_gene: TRBV13
CDR3aa: CASSLLLGTVGEKLFF

v_gene: TRBV5-6
CDR3aa: CASSLVGYSGNTIYF

v_gene: TRBV10-2
CDR3aa: CASFTGNYGYTF

v_gene: TRBV28
CDR3aa: CASSYYDRGRTYGYTF

v_gene: TRBV4-3
CDR3aa: CASSQGTKSTGHTEAFF

v_gene: TRBV11-2
CDR3aa: CASSLEGGGVGWAKNIQYF

v_gene: TRBV20-1
CDR3aa: CSAGRTDISNQPQHF

v_gene: TRBV9
CDR3aa: CASSPGLAGFSTDTQYF

v_gene: TRBV5-5
CDR3aa: CASSSGDGGTEAFF

v_gene: TRBV27
CDR3aa: CASSPERETQYF

v_gene: TRBV25-1
CDR3aa: CASSEWGRNSGANVLTF

v_gene: TRBV7-8
CDR3aa: CASSKTGRYNEQFF

v_gene: TRBV9
CDR3aa: CASSRGTSGGWTDTQYF

v_gene: TRBV10-3
CDR3aa: CAISRGFFNEQFF

v_gene: TRBV20-1
CDR3aa: CSASGRDSSYNEQFF

v_gene: TRBV18
CDR3aa: CASSGDSWISEQYF

v_gene: TRBV24-1
CDR3aa: CATSDGGGTDTQYF

v_gene: TRBV7-9
CDR3aa: CASSFPGLARNEQFF

v_gene: TRBV10-3
CDR3aa: CAISETSASYEQYF